This TCR beta chain was documented in a study of blood T cell repertoires in COVID-19. About the research overall: T cells, B-cell-depleted T cells, or PBMCs provided the cDNA or gDNA that served as material.

Method: immunoSEQ multiplex PCR; TCRdb's copy keeps in-frame clones and lacks some. The sample has 310,000 or so clones, around 86% seen once. The receptor was isolated from a woman aged 45-65 years with acute or convalescent COVID-19. Sequences were obtained from peripheral blood.

The CDR3 sequence: CASSWTGTSGIEQYF. The CDR3 DNA reads as TGTGCCAGCAGTTGGACCGGGACTAGCGGGATCGAGCAGTACTTC. J is TRBJ2-7 and V is TRBV5-4, with 13 positions matching TRBD2. Germline V gene data show CDR1 as SGHNT and CDR2 as YYREEE (reference sequence). The CDR3 spans 15 residues. The ends lost 5 bases at V and 6 bases at J; junction bases unmatched: 8.